This T cell receptor beta chain was sequenced for a study of radiotherapy plus CTLA-4 blockade in lung cancer. TCRdb's copy holds only in-frame clones and misses some; the assay was immunoSEQ multiplex PCR. Of over 60,000 clones in the sample, around 87% were seen once. This clone is a singleton in its sample. V was shortened by 6 bases and J by 3 bases, with 20 bases between the two germline ends. This CDR3 region has 17 residues. Germline V gene data show CDR1 as LNHDA and CDR2 as SQIVND (reference sequence). The sequence came from a human donor with non-small cell lung cancer who had stable disease on radiotherapy plus ipilimumab. The material sequenced was peripheral blood, taken from a patient treated with radiotherapy plus ipilimumab. The chain recombines TRBV19 with TRBJ2-2; D possibly corresponds to TRBD1 (5 bases). CDR3 region: CASSRQTILLYTGELFF. As DNA, the CDR3 is TGTGCCAGTAGCAGACAGACGATATTACTATACACCGGGGAGCTGTTTTTT.